The rows below give T cell receptor beta chains drawn from one sample of a study of shared clonotypes between healthy human individuals. The repertoire was sequenced with immunoSEQ multiplex PCR; TCRdb's copy has only in-frame clones and lacks some. This sample has just under 350,000 clones, with around 79% found just once. The sequencing input was memory CD4+ T cells sorted from blood. Source of these receptors: a man in his thirties or forties in good health. Both conserved end residues are part of each CDR3. D genes are given only for firm matches. Only part of the rows carry a size: once, few, many, or a class if the clone is expanded.

V gene: TRBV5-1
J gene: TRBJ2-5
clone size: -
D gene: -
CDR3 protein: CASSLVGNQETQYF
CDR3 DNA: TGCGCCAGCAGCTTGGTTGGTAACCAAGAGACCCAGTACTTC

V gene: TRBV5-1
J gene: TRBJ2-3
clone size: -
D gene: TRBD1
CDR3 protein: CASSSDRGFTDTQYF
CDR3 DNA: TGCGCCAGCAGCTCGGACAGGGGGTTCACAGATACGCAGTATTTT

V gene: TRBV29-1
J gene: TRBJ2-1
clone size: -
D gene: TRBD2
CDR3 protein: CSALAGTIMGEQFF
CDR3 DNA: TGCAGCGCACTAGCGGGCACCATAATGGGGGAGCAGTTCTTC

V gene: TRBV30
J gene: TRBJ1-1
clone size: -
D gene: -
CDR3 protein: CAWSADRRNTEAFF
CDR3 DNA: TGTGCCTGGAGTGCTGACAGGAGGAACACTGAAGCTTTCTTT

V gene: TRBV7-2
J gene: TRBJ2-1
clone size: -
D gene: TRBD1
CDR3 protein: CASSPYPGTVHPQRFF
CDR3 DNA: TGTGCCAGCAGCCCCTACCCGGGGACAGTTCACCCCCAGCGGTTCTTC

V gene: TRBV5-6
J gene: TRBJ1-1
clone size: -
D gene: -
CDR3 protein: CASTLSGSGSTEAFF
CDR3 DNA: TGTGCCAGCACCCTTAGCGGTTCCGGGTCCACTGAAGCTTTCTTT

V gene: TRBV19
J gene: TRBJ2-1
clone size: -
D gene: -
CDR3 protein: CASSILQGLNEQFF
CDR3 DNA: TGTGCCAGTAGTATTCTTCAGGGATTAAATGAGCAGTTCTTC

V gene: TRBV28
J gene: TRBJ2-5
clone size: once
D gene: -
CDR3 protein: CASITSGETQYF
CDR3 DNA: TGTGCCAGCATCACCTCCGGGGAGACCCAGTACTTC

V gene: TRBV7-8
J gene: TRBJ2-2
clone size: few
D gene: -
CDR3 protein: CASSLGVDALFF
CDR3 DNA: TGTGCCAGCAGCTTAGGTGTGGACGCGCTGTTTTTT

V gene: TRBV5-4
J gene: TRBJ2-3
clone size: -
D gene: TRBD2
CDR3 protein: CASSSGTSGRNTDTQYF
CDR3 DNA: TGTGCCAGCAGCTCCGGGACTAGCGGGAGGAACACAGATACGCAGTATTTT

V gene: TRBV27
J gene: TRBJ2-2
clone size: -
D gene: -
CDR3 protein: CASSLPGGELFF
CDR3 DNA: TGTGCCAGCAGTTTGCCGGGCGGGGAGCTGTTTTTT

V gene: TRBV18
J gene: TRBJ2-3
clone size: -
D gene: TRBD2
CDR3 protein: CASSMSSGTTDTQYF
CDR3 DNA: TGTGCCAGCTCAATGTCTAGCGGGACGACAGATACGCAGTATTTT

V gene: TRBV27
J gene: TRBJ2-7
clone size: -
D gene: -
CDR3 protein: CASSFSQDSSSYEQYF
CDR3 DNA: TGTGCCAGCAGTTTCTCGCAGGACAGTAGCTCCTACGAGCAGTACTTC

V gene: TRBV6-1
J gene: TRBJ1-2
clone size: once
D gene: -
CDR3 protein: CASTAVHYGYTF
CDR3 DNA: TGTGCCAGCACTGCCGTCCACTATGGCTACACCTTC

V gene: TRBV6-1
J gene: TRBJ2-4
clone size: -
D gene: -
CDR3 protein: CASRPREGLDRIQYF
CDR3 DNA: TGTGCCAGCAGGCCCAGAGAGGGCCTCGACAGGATTCAGTACTTC

V gene: TRBV14
J gene: TRBJ1-1
clone size: -
D gene: -
CDR3 protein: CASSPIAGAFF
CDR3 DNA: TGTGCCAGCAGCCCCATTGCGGGAGCTTTCTTT

V gene: TRBV4-3
J gene: TRBJ2-1
clone size: -
D gene: TRBD2
CDR3 protein: CASSQWISGRTRYNEQFF
CDR3 DNA: TGCGCCAGCAGCCAATGGATTAGCGGGAGAACAAGATACAATGAGCAGTTCTTC

V gene: TRBV7-3
J gene: TRBJ2-7
clone size: -
D gene: -
CDR3 protein: CASSLKCRASWSYEQYF
CDR3 DNA: TGTGCCAGCAGCTTAAAATGCAGGGCTAGTTGGTCCTACGAGCAGTACTTC

V gene: TRBV5-5
J gene: TRBJ2-6
clone size: -
D gene: TRBD1
CDR3 protein: CASSWDSPGANVLTF
CDR3 DNA: TGTGCCAGCAGCTGGGACAGTCCTGGGGCCAACGTCCTGACTTTC